Below, 12 T cell receptor beta chains from the same sample are listed, as sequenced in a study of cytomegalovirus exposure and HLA in healthy donors. Vbeta (60) and Jbeta (13) primers were used in the PCR. The table came from immunoSEQ multiplex PCR; TCRdb's copy has only in-frame clones and leaves some out. The sample shows about 89,000 clones, 75% to 80% of them seen only once. The specimen was PBMCs. These receptors all stem from a man aged 25 to 45 in good health and CMV-seronegative.

The chain recombines TRBV4-2 with TRBJ2-1; 7 nucleotides agree with TRBD2. The germline V gene has CDR1 LGHNA and CDR2 YNFKEQ. This CDR3 region has 14 residues. Germline trimming cut 4 bases from V and 1 base from J; bases unmatched to any gene: 1. CDR3 bases: TGTGCCAGCAGCCGAGCGGGATCCTACAATGAGCAGTTCTTC. Encoded protein: CASSRAGSYNEQFF.

V is TRBV6-1 and J is TRBJ1-3; TRBD1 agrees at 7 bases. This CDR3 spans 15 amino acids. V lost 5 bases, J lost 4 bases, and 8 bases stayed unmatched. The germline V gene encodes CDR1 MNHNS and CDR2 SASEGT. CDR3: CASSLSGQAGNTIYF. In nucleotides, the CDR3 is TGTGCCAGCAGTTTATCTGGACAGGCCGGAAACACCATATATTTT.

The CDR3: CASSSVGGSGELFF. CDR3 nucleotide sequence: TGTGCCAGCAGCTCGGTAGGGGGCTCCGGGGAGCTGTTTTTT. V and J are TRBV7-2 and TRBJ2-2, with 7 bases lining up with TRBD1. The CDR3 length is 14 residues. CDR1 is SGHTA, CDR2 FQGNSA, per germline. Germline trimming cut 4 bases from V and 6 bases from J; bases unmatched to any gene: 5.

The J gene is TRBJ1-1, the V gene TRBV11-2, with TRBD1 matching over 8 bases. Looked up from germline, CDR1 is SGHAT and CDR2 is FQNNGV. This CDR3 has 14 amino acids. V trimming: 4 bases; J trimming: 5 bases; junction bases outside the gene matches: 6. CDR3 residues: CASSWTGWKTEAFF. CDR3 nucleotide sequence: TGTGCCAGCAGCTGGACAGGGTGGAAGACTGAAGCTTTCTTT.

This clone was detected only a few times. The chain is built from TRBV2 and TRBJ2-1; the match to TRBD1 covers 10 bases. The junction had 11 bases not matched to a gene; V was cut back by 6 bases and J by 9 bases. This CDR3 has 15 amino acids. Germline V gene data show CDR1 as SNHLY and CDR2 as FYNNEI. The CDR3 DNA is TGTGCCAGCAGCCCTTCACGGGACAGGGGTTCTGAGCAGTTCTTC. This sequence encodes CASSPSRDRGSEQFF.

CDR3 sequence (DNA): TGTGCCAGCAGTTCTCGCCCGGGACAGGGAGGGACTGAAGCTTTCTTT. Its translation: CASSSRPGQGGTEAFF. The gene calls are TRBV6-6 and TRBJ1-1; the match to TRBD1 covers 9 bases. Germline V lookup: CDR1 MNHNY, CDR2 SVGAGI (reference sequence). J lost 5 bases, V lost 4 bases, and 11 bases had no gene match. The CDR3 is made up of 16 amino acids.

V gene TRBV19 combines with J gene TRBJ1-5; 8 bases are shared with TRBD1. Looked up from germline, CDR1 is LNHDA and CDR2 is SQIVND (reference sequence). The CDR3 consists of 15 residues. J gave up 7 bases and V 2 bases, and 7 bases lay outside the gene matches. The DNA for the CDR3 is TGTGCCAGTAGTATAACGACAGGGGTTGGGCAGCCCCAGCATTTT. This encodes CASSITTGVGQPQHF.

This clone qualifies as large. The rearrangement links TRBV6-6 to TRBJ2-4, with D perhaps TRBD2 (7 bases). Germline CDR1 is MNHNY and CDR2 is SVGAGI (reference sequence). The CDR3 spans 12 residues. Deletions cut 8 bases from V and 5 bases from J, with 10 bases between. Here the CDR3 DNA reads TGTGCCAGCGGGGGGGCCGAAAACATTCAGTACTTC. Protein sequence: CASGGAENIQYF.

The V call is TRBV28, the J call TRBJ1-2; D ambiguous. The CDR3 totals 12 residues. Trimming stripped 6 bases from V and 5 bases from J, with 10 bases between. Germline assignment: CDR1 MDHEN and CDR2 SYDVKM. The CDR3 coding sequence is TGTGCCAGCAGCCCAAGTACTTATGGCTACACCTTC. Translating gives CASSPSTYGYTF.

The chain is built from TRBV4-3 and TRBJ2-2; the match to TRBD2 covers 8 bases. The length of the CDR3 is 17 residues. Germline values: CDR1 LGHNA, CDR2 YSLEER. J lost 1 base, V lost 1 base, and 5 bases had no gene match. This chain's CDR3 is CASSQVDLAGNTGELFF. The CDR3 coding sequence is TGCGCCAGCAGCCAAGTAGACCTAGCGGGGAACACCGGGGAGCTGTTTTTT.

The chain uses TRBV4-3 and TRBJ1-2; a weak D match, TRBD1 (5 bases). Trimming shortened V by 0 bases and J by 7 bases, and 12 bases separated the two germline ends. The CDR3 has 14 amino acids. Germline loops: CDR1 LGHNA, CDR2 YSLEER. CDR3 nucleotide sequence: TGCGCCAGCAGCCAAGATACGGGGCGGGGTGGCTACACCTTC. Encoded protein: CASSQDTGRGGYTF.

The CDR3 reads CASSYGRRFNQPQHF. Written as DNA, the CDR3 is TGTGCCAGCAGCTATGGACGGAGGTTCAATCAGCCCCAGCATTTT. The chain links TRBV5-6 to TRBJ1-5, with D uncertain. Trimming removed 3 bases from V and 3 bases from J, with 13 bases in between. The CDR3 sequence is 15 residues long. Germline values: CDR1 SGHDT, CDR2 YYEEEE. The complete variable domain, with remaining parts taken from reference TRBV5-6 and TRBJ1-5, reads DAGVTQSPTHLIKTRGQQVTLRCSPKSGHDTVSWYQQALGQGPQFIFQYYEEEERQRGNFPDRFSGHQFPNYSSELNVNALLLGDSALYLCASSYGRRFNQPQHFGDGTRLSIL.